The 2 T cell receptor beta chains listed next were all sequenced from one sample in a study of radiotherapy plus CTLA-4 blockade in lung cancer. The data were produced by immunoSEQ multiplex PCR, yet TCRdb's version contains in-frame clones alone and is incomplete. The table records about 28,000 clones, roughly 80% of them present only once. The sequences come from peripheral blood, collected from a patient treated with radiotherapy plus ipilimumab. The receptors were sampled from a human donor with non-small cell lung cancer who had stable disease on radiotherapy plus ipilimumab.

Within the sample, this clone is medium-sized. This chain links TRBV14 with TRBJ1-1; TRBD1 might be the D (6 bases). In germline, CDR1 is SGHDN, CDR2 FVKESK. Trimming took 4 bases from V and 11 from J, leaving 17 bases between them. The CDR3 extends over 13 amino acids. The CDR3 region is CASSLQKHRVAFF. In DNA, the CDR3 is TGTGCCAGCAGCCTCCAGAAGCACAGGGTGGCTTTCTTT.

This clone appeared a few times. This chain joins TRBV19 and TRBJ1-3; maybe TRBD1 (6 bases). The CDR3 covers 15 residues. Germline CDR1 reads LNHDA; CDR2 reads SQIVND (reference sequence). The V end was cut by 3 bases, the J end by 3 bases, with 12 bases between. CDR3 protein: CASSMSGQLGNTIYF. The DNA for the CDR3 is TGTGCCAGTAGTATGTCGGGACAACTTGGAAACACCATATATTTT.